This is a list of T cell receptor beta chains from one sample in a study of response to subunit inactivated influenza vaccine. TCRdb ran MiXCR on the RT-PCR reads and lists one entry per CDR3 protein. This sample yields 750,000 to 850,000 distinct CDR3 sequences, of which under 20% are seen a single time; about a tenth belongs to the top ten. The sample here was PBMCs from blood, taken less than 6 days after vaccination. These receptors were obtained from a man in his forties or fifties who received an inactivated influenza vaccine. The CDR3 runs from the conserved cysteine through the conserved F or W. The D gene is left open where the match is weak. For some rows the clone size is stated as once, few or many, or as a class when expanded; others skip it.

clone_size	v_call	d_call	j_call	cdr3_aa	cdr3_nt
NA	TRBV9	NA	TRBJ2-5	CASSSGSAPRGETQYF	TGTGCCAGCAGCTCAGGCTCAGCGCCAAGGGGAGAGACCCAGTACTTC
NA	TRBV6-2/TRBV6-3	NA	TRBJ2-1	CASSYPGWANEQFF	TGTGCCAGCAGTTACCCCGGATGGGCCAATGAGCAGTTCTTC
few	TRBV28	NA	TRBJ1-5	CASSTGRISNQPQHF	TGTGCCAGCAGCACCGGACGGATTAGCAATCAGCCCCAGCATTTT
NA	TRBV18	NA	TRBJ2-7	CASSPPGFDEQYF	TGTGCCAGCTCACCACCGGGGTTCGACGAGCAGTACTTC
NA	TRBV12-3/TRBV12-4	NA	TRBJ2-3	CASSTSLGTASTDTQYF	TGTGCCAGCAGTACCTCCCTCGGCACCGCTAGCACAGATACGCAGTATTTT
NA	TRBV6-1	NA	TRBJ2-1	CASSEAWGFGNEQFF	TGTGCCAGCAGTGAAGCGTGGGGCTTCGGGAATGAGCAGTTCTTC
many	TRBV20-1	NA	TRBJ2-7	CSARDMTSWDEQYF	TGCAGTGCTAGAGATATGACTAGTTGGGACGAGCAGTACTTC
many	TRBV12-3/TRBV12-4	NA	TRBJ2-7	CASSVAGEQYF	TGTGCCAGCAGTGTGGCGGGGGAGCAGTACTTC
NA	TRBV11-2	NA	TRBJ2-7	CASRFGMSDEQYF	TGTGCCAGCAGGTTCGGAATGAGCGACGAGCAGTACTTC
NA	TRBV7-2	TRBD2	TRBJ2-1	CASSKGTSGAHREQFF	TGTGCCAGCAGCAAGGGGACTAGCGGAGCCCACCGGGAGCAGTTCTTC
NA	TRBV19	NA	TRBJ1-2	CAISPQGFYGYTF	TGTGCCATTAGCCCGCAGGGGTTTTATGGCTACACCTTC
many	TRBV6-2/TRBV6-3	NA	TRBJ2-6	CASSPPAGLSGANVLTF	TGTGCCAGCAGTCCACCCGCAGGGCTCTCTGGGGCCAACGTCCTGACTTTC
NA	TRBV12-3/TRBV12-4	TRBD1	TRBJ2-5	CASSPGQGHQETQYF	TGTGCCAGCAGCCCAGGACAGGGACACCAAGAGACCCAGTACTTC
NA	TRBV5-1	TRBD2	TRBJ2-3	CASSLAGTSGGAADTQYF	TGCGCCAGCAGCTTGGCAGGGACTAGCGGGGGGGCCGCAGATACGCAGTATTTT
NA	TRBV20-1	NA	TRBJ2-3	CSASVGGPIYGASTDTQYF	TGCAGTGCTAGCGTCGGGGGACCAATATACGGGGCTAGCACAGATACGCAGTATTTT
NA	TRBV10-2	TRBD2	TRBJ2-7	CASSDMVRWRGGYEQYF	TGCGCCAGCAGTGATATGGTGAGGTGGCGGGGGGGCTACGAGCAGTACTTC
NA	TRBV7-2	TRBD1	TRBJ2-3	CASSLARGRRTDTQYF	TGTGCCAGCAGCTTAGCCAGGGGGCGTAGGACAGATACGCAGTATTTT
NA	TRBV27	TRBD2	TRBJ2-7	CASSLWVGRAGGGYEQYF	TGTGCCAGCAGTTTATGGGTCGGCAGGGCGGGAGGGGGCTACGAGCAGTACTTC
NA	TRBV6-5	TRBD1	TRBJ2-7	CASSYSYTGGWNEQYF	TGTGCCAGCAGTTACTCTTACACAGGGGGCTGGAACGAGCAGTACTTC
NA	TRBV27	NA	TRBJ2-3	CASSSPVVGLADTQYF	TGTGCCAGCAGTTCCCCAGTCGTAGGGTTAGCAGATACGCAGTATTTT
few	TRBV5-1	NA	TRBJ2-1	CASSVYISDEQFF	TGCGCCAGCAGCGTATACATTTCGGATGAGCAGTTCTTC
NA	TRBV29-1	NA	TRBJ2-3	CSVEIGTDTQYF	TGCAGCGTTGAAATTGGCACAGATACGCAGTATTTT
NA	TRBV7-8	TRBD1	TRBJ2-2	CASSLEGQAPWELFF	TGTGCCAGCAGCTTAGAAGGACAGGCTCCCTGGGAGCTGTTTTTT
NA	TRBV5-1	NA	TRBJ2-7	CASRPTTSYEQYF	TGCGCCAGCAGGCCGACAACCTCCTACGAGCAGTACTTC
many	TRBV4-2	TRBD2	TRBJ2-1	CASSPWTSGGQYNEQFF	TGTGCCAGCAGCCCCTGGACTAGCGGGGGCCAGTACAATGAGCAGTTCTTC
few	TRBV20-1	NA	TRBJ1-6	CSARAGGSRSPLHF	TGCAGTGCTAGAGCCGGGGGTAGTCGATCACCCCTCCACTTT
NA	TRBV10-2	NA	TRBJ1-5	CASSEGGRNQPQHF	TGCGCCAGCAGTGAGGGGGGACGCAATCAGCCCCAGCATTTT
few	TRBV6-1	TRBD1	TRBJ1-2	CASSPRQGPNYGYTF	TGTGCCAGCAGTCCCCGACAGGGGCCTAACTATGGCTACACCTTC
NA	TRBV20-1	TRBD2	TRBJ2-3	CSARSWREGRKDTQYF	TGCAGTGCTAGGAGTTGGCGGGAGGGGAGGAAAGATACGCAGTATTTT
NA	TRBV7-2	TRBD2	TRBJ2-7	CASSLRPGGIYEQYF	TGTGCCAGCAGCTTACGGCCCGGGGGGATCTACGAGCAGTACTTC
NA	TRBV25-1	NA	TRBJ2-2	CASSDMRSTGELFF	TGTGCCAGCAGTGATATGAGATCGACCGGGGAGCTGTTTTTT
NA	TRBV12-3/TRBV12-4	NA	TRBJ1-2	CASRGPPYGYTF	TGTGCCAGCAGAGGACCTCCCTATGGCTACACCTTC
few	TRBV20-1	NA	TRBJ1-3	CSARFQDGFNTIYF	TGCAGTGCTAGGTTCCAGGACGGGTTCAACACCATATATTTT
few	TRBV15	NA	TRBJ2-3	CASKMTGTDTQYF	TGTGCCAGTAAGATGACAGGCACAGATACGCAGTATTTT
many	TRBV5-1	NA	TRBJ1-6	CASSLGQVNSPLHF	TGCGCCAGCAGCTTGGGACAGGTTAATTCACCCCTCCACTTT
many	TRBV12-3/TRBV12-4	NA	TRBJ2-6	CASCPGSGANVLTF	TGTGCCAGCTGTCCGGGATCTGGGGCCAACGTCCTGACTTTC
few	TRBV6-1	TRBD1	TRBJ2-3	CASRGGQGWADTQYF	TGTGCCAGCAGAGGAGGACAGGGGTGGGCAGATACGCAGTATTTT
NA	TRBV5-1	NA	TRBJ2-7	CASSLRGGSFDEQYF	TGCGCCAGCAGCTTGAGGGGGGGGTCATTCGACGAGCAGTACTTC